This TCR beta chain was recovered during a study of blood T cell repertoires in COVID-19. Study background: Specimens from acute and convalescent COVID-19 originated in the United States, Italy and Spain.

In the original processing: Nucleated cell number was recorded as an estimate derived from reference gene primer amplification. Libraries were prepared by immunoSEQ multiplex PCR; TCRdb keeps only in-frame clonotypes and omits some of them. V and J calls plus clone size are reproduced from that table; the DNA served to infer D and trimming. The sample has tens of thousands of clones, more than 90% seen once. The ends lost 0 bases at V and 5 bases at J; junction bases unmatched: 5. CDR1 and CDR2 from the germline V gene are KGHSH and LQKENI. This CDR3 has 15 residues. V is TRBV18 and J is TRBJ2-7, with TRBD1 matching over 9 bases. The TCR comes from a human donor with active COVID-19. The donor label of this sample is uncertain. Sequencing input: peripheral blood. CDR3 sequence reads: CASSPPGTGYNEQYF. DNA of the CDR3: TGTGCCAGCTCACCACCCGGGACAGGGTATAACGAGCAGTACTTC. The variable domain in full, with the rest retrieved from reference TRBV18 and TRBJ2-7, is NAGVMQNPRHLVRRRGQEARLRCSPMKGHSHVYWYRQLPEEGLKFMVYLQKENIIDESGMPKERFSAEFPKEGPSILRIQQVVRGDSAAYFCASSPPGTGYNEQYFGPGTRLTVT.